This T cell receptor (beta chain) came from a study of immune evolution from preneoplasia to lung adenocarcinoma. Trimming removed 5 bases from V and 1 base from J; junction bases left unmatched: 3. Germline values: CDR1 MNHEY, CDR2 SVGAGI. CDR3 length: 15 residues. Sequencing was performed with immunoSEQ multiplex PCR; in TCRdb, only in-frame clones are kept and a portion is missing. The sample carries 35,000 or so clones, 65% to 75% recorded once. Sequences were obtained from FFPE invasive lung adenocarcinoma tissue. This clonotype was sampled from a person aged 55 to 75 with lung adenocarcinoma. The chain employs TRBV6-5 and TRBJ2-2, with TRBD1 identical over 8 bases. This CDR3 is CASSPGTGNTGELFF. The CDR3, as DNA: TGTGCCAGCAGTCCCGGGACAGGGAACACCGGGGAGCTGTTTTTT.